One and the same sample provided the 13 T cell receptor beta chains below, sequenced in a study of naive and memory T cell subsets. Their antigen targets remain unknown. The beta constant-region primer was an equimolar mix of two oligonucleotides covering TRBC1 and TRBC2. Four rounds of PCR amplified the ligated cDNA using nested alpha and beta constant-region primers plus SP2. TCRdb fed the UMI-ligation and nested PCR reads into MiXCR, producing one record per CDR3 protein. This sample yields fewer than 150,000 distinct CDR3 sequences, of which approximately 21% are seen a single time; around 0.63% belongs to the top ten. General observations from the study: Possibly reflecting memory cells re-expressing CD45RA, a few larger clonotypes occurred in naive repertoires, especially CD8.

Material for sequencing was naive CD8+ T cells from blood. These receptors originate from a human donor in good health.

CDR3 loop: CAIRQTSGRATGELFF. For the CDR3, the DNA is TGTGCCATCAGACAAACTAGCGGGAGGGCCACCGGGGAGCTGTTTTTT. This chain connects TRBV10-3 to TRBJ2-2; TRBD2 matches 13 bases. J was trimmed by 4 bases and V by 6 bases; bases with no gene match: 5. The germline CDR1 and CDR2 sequences are ENHRY and SYGVKD. The CDR3 contains 16 residues.

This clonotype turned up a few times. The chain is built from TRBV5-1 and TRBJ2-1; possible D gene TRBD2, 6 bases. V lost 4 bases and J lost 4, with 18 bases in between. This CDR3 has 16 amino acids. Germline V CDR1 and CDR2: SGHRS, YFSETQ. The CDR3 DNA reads TGCGCCAGCAGCCCCGAGAGTAGCGGAGAGTACAATGAGCAGTTCTTC. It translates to CASSPESSGEYNEQFF.

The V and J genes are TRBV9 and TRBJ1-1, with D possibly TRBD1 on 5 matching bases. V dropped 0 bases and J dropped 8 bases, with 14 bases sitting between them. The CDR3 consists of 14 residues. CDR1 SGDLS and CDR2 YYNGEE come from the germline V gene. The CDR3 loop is CASSVEGRAGEAFF. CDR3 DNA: TGTGCCAGCAGCGTAGAAGGCAGGGCTGGAGAAGCTTTCTTT.

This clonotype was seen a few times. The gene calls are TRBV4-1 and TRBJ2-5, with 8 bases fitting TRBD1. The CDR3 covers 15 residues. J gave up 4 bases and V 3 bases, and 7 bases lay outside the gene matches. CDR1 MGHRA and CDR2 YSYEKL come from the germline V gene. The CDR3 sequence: CASSQATGDRETQYF. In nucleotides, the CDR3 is TGCGCCAGCAGCCAGGCGACAGGGGACAGAGAGACCCAGTACTTC.

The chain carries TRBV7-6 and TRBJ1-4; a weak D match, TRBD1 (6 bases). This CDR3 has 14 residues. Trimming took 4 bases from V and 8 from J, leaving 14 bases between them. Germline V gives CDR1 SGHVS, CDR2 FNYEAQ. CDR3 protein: CASSSRAGDEKLFF. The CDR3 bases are TGTGCCAGCAGCTCCAGGGCAGGGGACGAAAAACTGTTTTTT.

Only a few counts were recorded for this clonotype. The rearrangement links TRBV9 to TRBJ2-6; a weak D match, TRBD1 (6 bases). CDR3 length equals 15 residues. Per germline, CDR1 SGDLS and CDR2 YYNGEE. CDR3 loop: CATGNSLSGANVLTF. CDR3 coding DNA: TGTGCTACAGGGAATAGCCTCTCTGGGGCCAACGTCCTGACTTTC.

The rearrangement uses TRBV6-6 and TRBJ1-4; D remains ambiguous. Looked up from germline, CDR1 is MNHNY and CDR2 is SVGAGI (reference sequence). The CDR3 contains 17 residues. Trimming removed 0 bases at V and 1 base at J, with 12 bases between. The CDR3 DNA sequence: TGTGCCAGCAGTTACTCGAGTGCGGGCAGAACTAATGAAAAACTGTTTTTT. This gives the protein CASSYSSAGRTNEKLFF.

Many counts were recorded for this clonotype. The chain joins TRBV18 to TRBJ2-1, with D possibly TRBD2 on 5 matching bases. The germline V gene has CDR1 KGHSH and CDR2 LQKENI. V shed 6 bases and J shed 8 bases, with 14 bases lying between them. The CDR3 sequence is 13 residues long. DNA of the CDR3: TGTGCCAGCTCGCCCACTAGTACCGATGAGCAGTTCTTC. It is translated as CASSPTSTDEQFF.

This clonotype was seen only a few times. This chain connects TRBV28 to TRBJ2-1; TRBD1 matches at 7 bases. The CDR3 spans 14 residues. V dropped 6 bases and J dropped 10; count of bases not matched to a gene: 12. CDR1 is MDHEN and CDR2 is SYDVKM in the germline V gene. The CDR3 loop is CASRLSQTGTEQFF. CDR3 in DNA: TGTGCCAGCAGACTAAGCCAGACAGGGACGGAGCAGTTCTTC.

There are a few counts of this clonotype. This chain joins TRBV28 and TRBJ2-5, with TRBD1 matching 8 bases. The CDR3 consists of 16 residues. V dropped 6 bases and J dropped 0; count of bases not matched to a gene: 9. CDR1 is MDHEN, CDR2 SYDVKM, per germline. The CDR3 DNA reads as TGTGCCAGCAGCCACCCGCGGGACAGGTACCAAGAGACCCAGTACTTC. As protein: CASSHPRDRYQETQYF.

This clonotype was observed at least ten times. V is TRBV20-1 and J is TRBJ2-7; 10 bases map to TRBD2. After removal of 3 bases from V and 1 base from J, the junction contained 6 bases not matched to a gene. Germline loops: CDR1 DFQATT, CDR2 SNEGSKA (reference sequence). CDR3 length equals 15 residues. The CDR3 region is CSASLLAGVSYEQYF. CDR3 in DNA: TGCAGTGCTAGTCTCCTAGCGGGAGTTTCCTACGAGCAGTACTTC.

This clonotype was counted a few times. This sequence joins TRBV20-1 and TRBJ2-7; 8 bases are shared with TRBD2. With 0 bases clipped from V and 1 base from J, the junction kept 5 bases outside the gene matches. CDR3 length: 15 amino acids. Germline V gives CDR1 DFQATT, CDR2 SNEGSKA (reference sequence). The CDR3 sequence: CSARDPTSESYEQYF. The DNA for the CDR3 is TGCAGTGCTAGAGACCCGACTAGCGAGTCCTACGAGCAGTACTTC.

Written as DNA, the CDR3 is TGTGCCAGCAGTCCTGGCCCCGGGCAGCCCCAGCATTTT. It codes for CASSPGPGQPQHF. The genes are TRBV28 and TRBJ1-5; no clear D. With 5 bases removed from V and 7 bases from J, the gap between germline ends came to 12 bases. The CDR3 is 13 residues long. The germline V gene has CDR1 MDHEN and CDR2 SYDVKM. The full variable domain, its missing parts supplied by reference TRBV28 and TRBJ1-5, is DVKVTQSSRYLVKRTGEKVFLECVQDMDHENMFWYRQDPGLGLRLIYFSYDVKMKEKGDIPEGYSVSREKKERFSLILESASTNQTSMYLCASSPGPGQPQHFGDGTRLSIL.